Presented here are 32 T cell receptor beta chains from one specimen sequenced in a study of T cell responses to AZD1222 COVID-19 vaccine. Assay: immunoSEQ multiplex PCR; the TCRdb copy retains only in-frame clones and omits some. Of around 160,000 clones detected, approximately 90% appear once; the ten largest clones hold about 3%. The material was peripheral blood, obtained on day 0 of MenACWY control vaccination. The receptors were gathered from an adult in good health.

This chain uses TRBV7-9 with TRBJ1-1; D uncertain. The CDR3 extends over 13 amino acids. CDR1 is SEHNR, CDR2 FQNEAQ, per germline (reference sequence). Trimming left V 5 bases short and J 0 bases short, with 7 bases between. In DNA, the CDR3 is TGTGCCAGCAGCAAGACGGTGAACACTGAAGCTTTCTTT. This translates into CASSKTVNTEAFF.

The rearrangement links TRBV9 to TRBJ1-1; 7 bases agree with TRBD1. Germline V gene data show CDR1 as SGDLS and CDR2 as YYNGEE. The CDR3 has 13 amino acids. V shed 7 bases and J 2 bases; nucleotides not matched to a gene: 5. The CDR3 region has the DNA TGTGCCAGCGGGGGACAGACTAACACTGAAGCTTTCTTT. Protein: CASGGQTNTEAFF.

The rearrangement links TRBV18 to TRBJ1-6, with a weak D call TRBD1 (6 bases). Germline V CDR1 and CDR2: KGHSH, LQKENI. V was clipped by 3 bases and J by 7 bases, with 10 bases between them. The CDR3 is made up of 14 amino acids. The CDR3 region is CASSPVGTNSPLHF. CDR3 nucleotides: TGTGCCAGCTCACCGGTCGGGACAAATTCACCCCTCCACTTT.

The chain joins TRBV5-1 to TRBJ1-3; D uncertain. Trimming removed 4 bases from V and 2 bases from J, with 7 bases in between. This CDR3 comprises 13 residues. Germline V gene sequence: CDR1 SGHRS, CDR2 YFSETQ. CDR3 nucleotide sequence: TGCGCCAGCAGCCCAGGCGCTGGAAACACCATATATTTT. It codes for CASSPGAGNTIYF. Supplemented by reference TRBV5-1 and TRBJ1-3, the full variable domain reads KAGVTQTPRYLIKTRGQQVTLSCSPISGHRSVSWYQQTPGQGLQFLFEYFSETQRNKGNFPGRFSGRQFSNSRSEMNVSTLELGDSALYLCASSPGAGNTIYFGEGSWLTVV.

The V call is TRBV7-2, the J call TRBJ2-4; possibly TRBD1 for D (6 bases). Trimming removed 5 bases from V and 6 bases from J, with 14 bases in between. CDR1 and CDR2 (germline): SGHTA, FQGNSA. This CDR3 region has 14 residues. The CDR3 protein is CASSPSGTRNIQYF. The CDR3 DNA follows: TGTGCCAGCAGCCCGTCCGGGACAAGAAACATTCAGTACTTC.

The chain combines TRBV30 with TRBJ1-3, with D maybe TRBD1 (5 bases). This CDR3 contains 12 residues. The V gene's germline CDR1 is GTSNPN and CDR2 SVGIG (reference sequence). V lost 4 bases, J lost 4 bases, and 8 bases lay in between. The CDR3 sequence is CAWNGGGNTIYF. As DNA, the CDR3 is TGTGCCTGGAATGGGGGAGGAAACACCATATATTTT.

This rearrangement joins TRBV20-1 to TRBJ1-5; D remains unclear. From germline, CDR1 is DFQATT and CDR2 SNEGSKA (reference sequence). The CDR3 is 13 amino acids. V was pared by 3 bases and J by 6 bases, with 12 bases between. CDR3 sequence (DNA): TGCAGTGCTAGTAACCCAGGAGGTCAGCCCCAGCATTTT. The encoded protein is CSASNPGGQPQHF.

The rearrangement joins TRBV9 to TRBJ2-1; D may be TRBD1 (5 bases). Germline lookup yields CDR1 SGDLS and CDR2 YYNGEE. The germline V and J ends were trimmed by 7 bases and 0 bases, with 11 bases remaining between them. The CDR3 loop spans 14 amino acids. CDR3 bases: TGTGCCAGCGGGGCCCCCAGCTCCTACAATGAGCAGTTCTTC. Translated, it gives CASGAPSSYNEQFF.

The CDR3 is CARDSGPQHF. The DNA of the CDR3 is TGTGCCCGAGACTCCGGGCCCCAGCATTTT. The gene calls are TRBV11-3 and TRBJ1-5; D gene ambiguous. V was trimmed by 11 bases and J by 9 bases, leaving 11 bases between them. CDR3 length: 10 residues. Germline values: CDR1 SGHNT, CDR2 YENEEA.

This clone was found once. This chain's CDR3 is CATSDGARDEQYF. The CDR3 DNA follows: TGTGCCACCAGTGATGGCGCAAGAGACGAGCAGTACTTC. The rearrangement uses TRBV24-1 and TRBJ2-7; the D is unclear. The V gene's germline CDR1 is KGHDR and CDR2 SFDVKD. Trimming stripped 3 bases from V and 5 bases from J, with 10 bases between. The CDR3 loop spans 13 amino acids.

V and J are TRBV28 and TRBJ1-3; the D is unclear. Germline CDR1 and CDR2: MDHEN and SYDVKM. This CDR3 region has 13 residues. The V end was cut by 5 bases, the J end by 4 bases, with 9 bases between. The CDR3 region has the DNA TGTGCCAGCAGTCCGGGTGGAGGAAACACCATATATTTT. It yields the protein CASSPGGGNTIYF.

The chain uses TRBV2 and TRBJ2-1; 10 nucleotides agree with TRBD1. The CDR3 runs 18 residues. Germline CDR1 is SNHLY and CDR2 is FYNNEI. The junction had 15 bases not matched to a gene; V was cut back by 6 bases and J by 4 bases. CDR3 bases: TGTGCCAGCAGACCGGGACAGGGGACAATAACTCGATACAATGAGCAGTTCTTC. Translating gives CASRPGQGTITRYNEQFF.

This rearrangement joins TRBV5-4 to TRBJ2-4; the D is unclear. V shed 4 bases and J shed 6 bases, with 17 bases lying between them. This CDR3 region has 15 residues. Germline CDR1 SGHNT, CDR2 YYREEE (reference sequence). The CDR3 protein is CASSPALKNANIQYF. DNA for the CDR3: TGTGCCAGCAGCCCGGCCCTGAAAAATGCAAACATTCAGTACTTC. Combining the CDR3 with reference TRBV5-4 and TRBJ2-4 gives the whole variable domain ETGVTQSPTHLIKTRGQQVTLRCSSQSGHNTVSWYQQALGQGPQFIFQYYREEENGRGNFPPRFSGLQFPNYSSELNVNALELDDSALYLCASSPALKNANIQYFGAGTRLSVL.

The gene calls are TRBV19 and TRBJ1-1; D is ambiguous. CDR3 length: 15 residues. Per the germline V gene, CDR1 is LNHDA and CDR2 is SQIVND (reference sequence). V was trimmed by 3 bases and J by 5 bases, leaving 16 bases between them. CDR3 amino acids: CASSILLFGQTEAFF. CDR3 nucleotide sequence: TGTGCCAGTAGTATTCTACTCTTTGGCCAGACTGAAGCTTTCTTT. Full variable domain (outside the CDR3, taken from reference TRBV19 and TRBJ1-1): DGGITQSPKYLFRKEGQNVTLSCEQNLNHDAMYWYRQDPGQGLRLIYYSQIVNDFQKGDIAEGYSVSREKKESFPLTVTSAQKNPTAFYLCASSILLFGQTEAFFGQGTRLTVV.

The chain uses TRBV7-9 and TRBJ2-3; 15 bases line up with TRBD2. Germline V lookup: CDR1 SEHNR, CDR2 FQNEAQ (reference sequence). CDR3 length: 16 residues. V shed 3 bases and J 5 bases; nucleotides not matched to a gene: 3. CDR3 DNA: TGTGCCAGCAGCTTCGGACTAGCGGGGGGGCGAGATACGCAGTATTTT. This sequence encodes CASSFGLAGGRDTQYF.

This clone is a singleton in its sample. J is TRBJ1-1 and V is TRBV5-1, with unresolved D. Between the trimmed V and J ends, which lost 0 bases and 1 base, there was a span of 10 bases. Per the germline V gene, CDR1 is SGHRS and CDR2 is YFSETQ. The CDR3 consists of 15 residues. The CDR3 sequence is CASSLVGLQNTEAFF. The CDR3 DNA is TGCGCCAGCAGCTTGGTAGGGCTCCAGAACACTGAAGCTTTCTTT.

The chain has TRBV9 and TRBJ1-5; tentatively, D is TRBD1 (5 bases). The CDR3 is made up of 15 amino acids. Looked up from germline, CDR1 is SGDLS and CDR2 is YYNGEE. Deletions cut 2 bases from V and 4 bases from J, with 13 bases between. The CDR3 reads CASSVSGRGNQPQHF. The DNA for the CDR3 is TGTGCCAGCAGCGTTTCGGGGCGGGGGAATCAGCCCCAGCATTTT.

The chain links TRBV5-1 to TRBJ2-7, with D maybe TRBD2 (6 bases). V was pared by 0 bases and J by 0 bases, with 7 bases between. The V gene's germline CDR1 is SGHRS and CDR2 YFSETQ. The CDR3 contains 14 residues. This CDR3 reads CASSLVGGSYEQYF. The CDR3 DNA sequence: TGCGCCAGCAGCTTGGTCGGGGGCTCCTACGAGCAGTACTTC. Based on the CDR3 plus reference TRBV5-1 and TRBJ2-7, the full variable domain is KAGVTQTPRYLIKTRGQQVTLSCSPISGHRSVSWYQQTPGQGLQFLFEYFSETQRNKGNFPGRFSGRQFSNSRSEMNVSTLELGDSALYLCASSLVGGSYEQYFGPGTRLTVT.

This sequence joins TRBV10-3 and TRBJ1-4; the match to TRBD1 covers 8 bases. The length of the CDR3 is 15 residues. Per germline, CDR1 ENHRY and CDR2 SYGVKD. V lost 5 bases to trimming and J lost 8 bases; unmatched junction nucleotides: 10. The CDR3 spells CAISTGTGGGEKLFF. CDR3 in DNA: TGTGCCATCAGTACCGGGACAGGCGGAGGGGAAAAACTGTTTTTT.

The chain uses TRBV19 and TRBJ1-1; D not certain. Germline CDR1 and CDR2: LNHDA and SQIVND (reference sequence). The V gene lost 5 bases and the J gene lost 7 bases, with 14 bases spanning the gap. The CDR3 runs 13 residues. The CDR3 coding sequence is TGTGCCAGTAGTCCGCGGCGGGAAAGTGAAGCTTTCTTT. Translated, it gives CASSPRRESEAFF.

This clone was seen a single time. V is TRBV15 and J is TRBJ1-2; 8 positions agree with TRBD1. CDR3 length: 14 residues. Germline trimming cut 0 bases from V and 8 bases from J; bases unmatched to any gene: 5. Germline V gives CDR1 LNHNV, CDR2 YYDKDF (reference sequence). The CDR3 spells CATSRDWTGSGYTF. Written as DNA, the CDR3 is TGTGCCACCAGCAGAGATTGGACAGGGAGCGGCTACACCTTC. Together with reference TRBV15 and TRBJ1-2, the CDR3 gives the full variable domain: DAMVIQNPRYQVTQFGKPVTLSCSQTLNHNVMYWYQQKSSQAPKLLFHYYDKDFNNEADTPDNFQSRRPNTSFCFLDIRSPGLGDTAMYLCATSRDWTGSGYTFGSGTRLTVV.

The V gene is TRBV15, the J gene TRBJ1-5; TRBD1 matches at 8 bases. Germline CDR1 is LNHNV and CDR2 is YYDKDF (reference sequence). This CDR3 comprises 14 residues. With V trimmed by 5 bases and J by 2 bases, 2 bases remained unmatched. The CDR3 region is CATSWGQGNQPQHF. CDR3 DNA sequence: TGTGCCACCAGCTGGGGACAGGGCAATCAGCCCCAGCATTTT.

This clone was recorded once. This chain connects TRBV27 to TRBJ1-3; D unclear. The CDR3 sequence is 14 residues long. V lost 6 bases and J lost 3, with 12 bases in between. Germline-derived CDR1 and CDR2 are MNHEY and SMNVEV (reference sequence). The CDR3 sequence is CASSPRAGGNTIYF. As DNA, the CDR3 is TGTGCCAGCAGCCCTAGGGCCGGTGGAAACACCATATATTTT.

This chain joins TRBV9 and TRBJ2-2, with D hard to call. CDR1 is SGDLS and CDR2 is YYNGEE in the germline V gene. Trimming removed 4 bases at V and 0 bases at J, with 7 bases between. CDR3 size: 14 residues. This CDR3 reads CASSPITNTGELFF. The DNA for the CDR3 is TGTGCCAGCAGCCCAATCACGAACACCGGGGAGCTGTTTTTT. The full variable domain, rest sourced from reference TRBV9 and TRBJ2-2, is DSGVTQTPKHLITATGQRVTLRCSPRSGDLSVYWYQQSLDQGLQFLIQYYNGEERAKGNILERFSAQQFPDLHSELNLSSLELGDSALYFCASSPITNTGELFFGEGSRLTVL.

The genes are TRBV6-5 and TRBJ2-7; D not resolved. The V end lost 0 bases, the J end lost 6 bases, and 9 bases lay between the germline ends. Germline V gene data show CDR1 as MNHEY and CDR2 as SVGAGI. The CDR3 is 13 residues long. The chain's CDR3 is CASSYSNNLEQYF. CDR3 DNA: TGTGCCAGCAGTTACTCGAACAACCTCGAGCAGTACTTC.

The CDR3 sequence is CASRRRGFRGTDTQYF. The CDR3 coding sequence is TGTGCCAGCCGCCGTAGGGGGTTTAGAGGCACAGATACGCAGTATTTT. The genes are TRBV2 and TRBJ2-3, with D possibly matching TRBD1 (6 bases). Germline V gene lookup returns CDR1 SNHLY and CDR2 FYNNEI. The CDR3 consists of 16 residues. V lost 8 bases and J 1 base, leaving 19 bases between the germline ends.

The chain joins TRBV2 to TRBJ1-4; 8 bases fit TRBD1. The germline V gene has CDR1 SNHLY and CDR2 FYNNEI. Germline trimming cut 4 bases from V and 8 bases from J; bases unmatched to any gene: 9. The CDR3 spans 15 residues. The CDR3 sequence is CASSVSGTGFEKLFF. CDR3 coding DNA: TGTGCCAGCAGTGTCTCGGGGACAGGTTTCGAAAAACTGTTTTTT.

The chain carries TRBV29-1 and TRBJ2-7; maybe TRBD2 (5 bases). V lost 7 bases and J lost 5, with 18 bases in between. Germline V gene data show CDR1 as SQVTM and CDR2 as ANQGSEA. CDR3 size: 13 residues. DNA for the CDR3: TGCAGCGCTGGGAAGCTGGGAGCCCACGAGCAGTACTTC. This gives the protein CSAGKLGAHEQYF.

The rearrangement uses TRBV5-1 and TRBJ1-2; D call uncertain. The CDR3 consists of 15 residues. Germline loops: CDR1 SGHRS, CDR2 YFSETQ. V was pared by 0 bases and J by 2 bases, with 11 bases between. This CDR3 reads CASSLVRDENYGYTF. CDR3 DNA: TGCGCCAGCAGCTTGGTAAGGGATGAGAACTATGGCTACACCTTC.

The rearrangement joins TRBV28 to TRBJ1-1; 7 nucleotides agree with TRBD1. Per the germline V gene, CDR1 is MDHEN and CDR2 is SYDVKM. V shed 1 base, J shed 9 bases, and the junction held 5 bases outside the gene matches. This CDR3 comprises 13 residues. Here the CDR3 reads CASSLLPGQKAFF. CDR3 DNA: TGTGCCAGCAGTTTATTACCGGGACAGAAAGCTTTCTTT.

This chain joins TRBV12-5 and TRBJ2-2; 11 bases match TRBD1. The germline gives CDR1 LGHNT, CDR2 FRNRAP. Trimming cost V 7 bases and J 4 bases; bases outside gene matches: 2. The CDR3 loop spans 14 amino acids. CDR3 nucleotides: TGTGCTAGTGCGGGGACAGGGGGCACCGGGGAGCTGTTTTTT. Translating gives CASAGTGGTGELFF.

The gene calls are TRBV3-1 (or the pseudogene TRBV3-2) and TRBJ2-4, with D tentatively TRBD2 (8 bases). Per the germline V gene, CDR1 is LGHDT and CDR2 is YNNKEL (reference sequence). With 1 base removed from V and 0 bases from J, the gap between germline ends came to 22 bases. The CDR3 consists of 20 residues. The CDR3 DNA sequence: TGTGCCAGCAGCCAAGTCCAGGGGGGGATTAGCGGGACAGCCAAAAACATTCAGTACTTC. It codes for CASSQVQGGISGTAKNIQYF.